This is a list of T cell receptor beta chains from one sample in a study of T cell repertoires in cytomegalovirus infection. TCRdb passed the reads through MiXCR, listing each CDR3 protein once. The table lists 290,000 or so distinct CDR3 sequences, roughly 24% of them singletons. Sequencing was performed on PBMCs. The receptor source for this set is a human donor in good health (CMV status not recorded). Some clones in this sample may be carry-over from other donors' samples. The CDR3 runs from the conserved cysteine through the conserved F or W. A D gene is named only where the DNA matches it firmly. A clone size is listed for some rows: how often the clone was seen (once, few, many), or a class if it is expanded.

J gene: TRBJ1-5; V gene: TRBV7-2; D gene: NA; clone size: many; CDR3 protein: CASSFYNQPQHF; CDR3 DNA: TGTGCCAGCAGCTTCTACAATCAGCCCCAGCATTTT
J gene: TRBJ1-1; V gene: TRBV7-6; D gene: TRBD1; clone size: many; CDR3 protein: CASSVPESGTGGHPYEAFF; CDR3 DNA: TGTGCCAGCAGCGTCCCTGAATCCGGGACAGGGGGCCACCCCTATGAAGCTTTCTTT
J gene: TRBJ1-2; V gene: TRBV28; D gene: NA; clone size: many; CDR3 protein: CASSPAGGDHGYTF; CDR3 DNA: TGTGCCAGCAGCCCCGCCGGGGGAGATCATGGCTACACCTTC
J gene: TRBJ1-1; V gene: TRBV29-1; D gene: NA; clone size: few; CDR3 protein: CSGERGTGTEAFF; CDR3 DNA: TGCAGCGGGGAACGAGGAACGGGGACTGAAGCTTTCTTT
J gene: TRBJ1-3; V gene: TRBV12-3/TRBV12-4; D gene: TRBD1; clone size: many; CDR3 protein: CASSRDRVGGNTIYF; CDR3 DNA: TGTGCCAGCAGCCGGGACAGGGTAGGAGGAAACACCATATATTTT
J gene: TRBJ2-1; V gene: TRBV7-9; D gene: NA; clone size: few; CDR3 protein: CASSLSRGKDNEQFF; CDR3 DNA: TGTGCCAGCAGCTTAAGCAGGGGAAAGGACAATGAGCAGTTCTTC
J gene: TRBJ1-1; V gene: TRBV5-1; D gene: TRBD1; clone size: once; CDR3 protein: CASRGGTGSSTEAFF; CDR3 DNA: TGCGCCAGCAGGGGCGGGACAGGGTCGAGCACTGAAGCTTTCTTT
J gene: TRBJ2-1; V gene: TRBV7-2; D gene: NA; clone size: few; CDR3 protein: CASRIGTFSPDEQFF; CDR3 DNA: TGTGCCAGCAGGATCGGGACTTTTTCTCCGGATGAGCAGTTCTTC
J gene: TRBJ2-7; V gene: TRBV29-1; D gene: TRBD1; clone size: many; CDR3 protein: CSVGQGSYEQYF; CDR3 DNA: TGCAGCGTAGGACAGGGGTCCTACGAGCAGTACTTC
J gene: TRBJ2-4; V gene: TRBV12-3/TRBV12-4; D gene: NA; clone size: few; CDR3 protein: CASSQKNIQYF; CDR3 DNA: TGTGCCAGCAGTCAGAAAAACATTCAGTACTTC
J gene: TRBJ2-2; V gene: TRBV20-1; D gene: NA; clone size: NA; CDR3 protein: CSARRAPSGGELFF; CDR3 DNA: TGCAGTGCTAGAAGGGCACCATCGGGCGGGGAGCTGTTTTTT
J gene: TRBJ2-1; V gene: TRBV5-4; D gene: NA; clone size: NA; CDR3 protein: CASSLDGGHNEQFF; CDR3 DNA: TGTGCCAGCAGCTTGGACGGCGGCCACAATGAGCAGTTCTTC
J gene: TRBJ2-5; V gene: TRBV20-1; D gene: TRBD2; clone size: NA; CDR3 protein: CSARDPGGSQETQYF; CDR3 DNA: TGCAGTGCTAGAGACCCGGGGGGGAGCCAAGAGACCCAGTACTTC
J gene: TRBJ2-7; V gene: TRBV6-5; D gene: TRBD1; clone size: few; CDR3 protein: CASSTGYGHYEQYF; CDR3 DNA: TGTGCCAGCTCGACAGGGTACGGGCACTACGAGCAGTACTTC
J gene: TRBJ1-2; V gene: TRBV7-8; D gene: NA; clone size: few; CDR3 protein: CASSLRAGVDYGYTF; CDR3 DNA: TGTGCCAGCAGCTTAAGAGCAGGGGTGGACTATGGCTACACCTTC
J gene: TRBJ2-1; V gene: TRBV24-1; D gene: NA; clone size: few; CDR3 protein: CATGNWNEQFF; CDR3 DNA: TGTGCCACCGGGAACTGGAATGAGCAGTTCTTC
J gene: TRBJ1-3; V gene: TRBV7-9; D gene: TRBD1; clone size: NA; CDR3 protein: CASRYTQDRASSGNTIYF; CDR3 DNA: TGTGCCAGCAGATACACCCAAGACAGGGCTTCGTCTGGAAACACCATATATTTT